This is a list of T cell receptor beta chains from one sample in a study of shared clonotypes between healthy human individuals. The repertoire was sequenced with immunoSEQ multiplex PCR; TCRdb's copy has only in-frame clones and lacks some. The sample comprises 550,000 to 850,000 clones, 55% to 75% of which are singletons, and about 1.7% rests with the top ten. The sample consisted of memory CD4+ T cells sorted from blood. Receptor source: a woman younger than 45 in good health. Each CDR3 is given with its conserved first and last residue. A D gene is named only where the DNA matches it firmly. Size is omitted from some rows. Given values are once, few, many or a class for expanded clones.

j_gene	abundance	d_gene	v_gene	CDR3nt	CDR3aa
TRBJ2-7	NA	NA	TRBV4-1	TGCGCCAGCAGCCAAGCTAGGGCTGCCTACGAGCAGTACTTC	CASSQARAAYEQYF
TRBJ2-1	NA	TRBD2	TRBV11-2	TGTGCCAGCTACGGGGGACTAGCGGGAGAGAAGTTCTTC	CASYGGLAGEKFF
TRBJ1-2	NA	NA	TRBV11-3	TGTGCCAGCAGCTCCAGCCGGGGAGCTAACTATGGCTACACCTTC	CASSSSRGANYGYTF
TRBJ2-7	NA	NA	TRBV18	TGTGCCAGCTCAAACAGGGAGCCCTACGAGCAGTACTTC	CASSNREPYEQYF
TRBJ2-5	NA	NA	TRBV6-6	TGTGCCAGCACTGAGGCGGGTGAGACCCAGTACTTC	CASTEAGETQYF
TRBJ1-5	few	NA	TRBV6-1	TGTGCCAGCAGTGAATTCGAGACAGGAGGAGAACAGCCCCAGCATTTT	CASSEFETGGEQPQHF
TRBJ1-3	once	NA	TRBV5-1	TGCGCCAGCAGCGTCGAGAACCCCGAAAACACCATATATTTT	CASSVENPENTIYF
TRBJ2-7	NA	TRBD1	TRBV11-2	TGTGCCAGCAGCTCTTACGCGGACAGGGGAGTCTACGAGCAGTACTTC	CASSSYADRGVYEQYF
TRBJ2-3	NA	NA	TRBV7-3	TGTGCCAGCAGCTTGGCCGGGTTCGGAGATACGCAGTATTTT	CASSLAGFGDTQYF
TRBJ2-2	few	TRBD2	TRBV19	TGTGCCAGTCTTAGCGGGAGGGCCGAGACCGGGGAGCTGTTTTTT	CASLSGRAETGELFF
TRBJ2-7	NA	NA	TRBV6-1	TGTGCCAGCAGTGTGGACAGAGCCTACGAGCAGTACTTC	CASSVDRAYEQYF
TRBJ2-5	NA	TRBD2	TRBV5-4	TGTGCCAGCAGCCTGAGTGCTAGCGGGAGTAGCCAGACCCAGTACTTC	CASSLSASGSSQTQYF
TRBJ1-4	NA	TRBD1	TRBV7-9	TGTGCCAGCATCGGCGCAGGGGGCTCAGGTGAAAAACTGTTTTTT	CASIGAGGSGEKLFF
TRBJ2-7	NA	TRBD1	TRBV29-1	TGCAGCGTCTACGACAGGGGAAGAAACGAGCAGTACTTC	CSVYDRGRNEQYF
TRBJ2-5	NA	NA	TRBV30	TGTGCCTGGAGTGTACAACTGCGGGAGACCCAGTACTTC	CAWSVQLRETQYF
TRBJ2-7	NA	TRBD1	TRBV5-6	TGCGCCAGCAGTTCCGGGACAGAGACCTACGAGCAGTACTTC	CASSSGTETYEQYF
TRBJ2-3	NA	NA	TRBV30	TGTGCCTGGAGTGTTCGTCCCCCCCCCATGGGACTCCAATTTGGAGATACGCAGTATTTT	CAWSVRPPPMGLQFGDTQYF
TRBJ2-3	NA	NA	TRBV7-9	TGTGCCAGCAGCTTACTCGCGGGGAACCCTACAGATACGCAGTATTTT	CASSLLAGNPTDTQYF
TRBJ2-7	NA	NA	TRBV6-1	TGTGCCAGCAGTGTCAACAGGGACTACTACGAGCAGTACTTC	CASSVNRDYYEQYF
TRBJ2-7	NA	TRBD2	TRBV28	TGTGCCAGCAGTTTAGGACTAGCGGGAGGTCAGTCCGAGCAGTACTTC	CASSLGLAGGQSEQYF
TRBJ1-2	NA	NA	TRBV28	TGTGCCAGCAGCATAAAAGGGCGCCCCCTAGGGGGCTACACCTTC	CASSIKGRPLGGYTF
TRBJ2-7	NA	TRBD2	TRBV4-1	TGCGCCAGCAGCCAGGCCCCTCTAGCGGGACACACCTACGAGCAGTACTTC	CASSQAPLAGHTYEQYF
TRBJ2-7	NA	NA	TRBV4-2	TGTGCCAGCAGCTTGGCACCAGATTTCTTCGGCTCCTACGAGCAGTACTTC	CASSLAPDFFGSYEQYF
TRBJ2-7	NA	NA	TRBV6-6	TGTGCCAGCAGTTCCCTCGGACCGCTATCATACGAGCAGTACTTC	CASSSLGPLSYEQYF
TRBJ1-2	NA	NA	TRBV5-6	TGTGCCAGCAGCTTGTGGTCCCCTAACTATGGCTACACCTTC	CASSLWSPNYGYTF
TRBJ2-7	many	NA	TRBV12-2	TGTGCAAGTCGCCTAGAAGGAAACGGGAGGGCCTCGGGCGAGCAGTACTTC	CASRLEGNGRASGEQYF
TRBJ2-7	NA	TRBD1	TRBV5-4	TGTGCCAGCAGCCCCGAACCGGACAGGGTTGACCACGAGCAGTACTTC	CASSPEPDRVDHEQYF
TRBJ2-3	NA	NA	TRBV6-1	TGTGCCAGCAGTGAACAGGTAGCCTATTATACGCAGTATTTT	CASSEQVAYYTQYF
TRBJ2-2	NA	TRBD2	TRBV6-6	TGTGCCAGCACTCGAAGCGGGAGGGGCACCGGGGAGCTGTTTTTT	CASTRSGRGTGELFF
TRBJ1-5	NA	NA	TRBV27	TGTGCCAGCAGTTTCGGGCAGGGTGCCGATCAGCCCCAGCATTTT	CASSFGQGADQPQHF
TRBJ1-2	once	TRBD1	TRBV27	TGTGCCAGCAGACCGACAGGGGGATATGGCTACACCTTC	CASRPTGGYGYTF